A single sample is the source of the 20 T cell receptor beta chains below, sequenced in a study of cytomegalovirus exposure and HLA in healthy donors. Data came from immunoSEQ multiplex PCR; TCRdb stores just in-frame clones and leaves some out. The top ten hold around 1% of the sample, which has roughly 280,000 clones, about 86% seen once. Sequenced sample: PBMCs. All receptors come from a woman aged 18-29 years in good health and CMV-seronegative.

V usage is TRBV21-1 and J usage is TRBJ1-2; the listed D gene, TRBD1, was not tested against the DNA. TRBV21-1 is reported as a pseudogene. The CDR3 has 14 amino acids. The CDR3, as DNA: TGTGCCAGCAGGTGGGACAGGGGCGTCTATGGCTACACCTTC. Protein sequence: CASRWDRGVYGYTF.

The J gene is TRBJ1-2, the V gene TRBV5-1, with 7 bases aligning to TRBD1. V trimming: 7 bases; J trimming: 2 bases; junction bases outside the gene matches: 11. Germline V CDR1 and CDR2: SGHRS, YFSETQ. The CDR3 length is 15 residues. The CDR3 DNA is TGCGCCAGCGACGAAACAGGGGTCGCGAACTATGGCTACACCTTC. It is translated as CASDETGVANYGYTF. The whole variable domain, filled in from reference TRBV5-1 and TRBJ1-2, reads KAGVTQTPRYLIKTRGQQVTLSCSPISGHRSVSWYQQTPGQGLQFLFEYFSETQRNKGNFPGRFSGRQFSNSRSEMNVSTLELGDSALYLCASDETGVANYGYTFGSGTRLTVV.

The V gene is TRBV13, the J gene TRBJ2-3; no clear D. The CDR3 has 16 residues. Trimming stripped 0 bases from V and 2 bases from J, with 12 bases between. Germline CDR1 reads PRHDT; CDR2 reads FYEKMQ (reference sequence). CDR3 residues: CASSLGLGALTDTQYF. The CDR3 bases are TGTGCCAGCAGCTTAGGCCTAGGTGCCCTCACAGATACGCAGTATTTT.

This clone was observed a single time. CDR3 residues: CAWSVRTSGGKEQYF. CDR3 DNA: TGTGCCTGGAGTGTCCGGACTAGCGGGGGTAAGGAGCAGTACTTC. The chain combines TRBV30 with TRBJ2-7, with 13 nucleotides matching TRBD2. The CDR3 totals 15 residues. V was clipped by 0 bases and J by 7 bases; unmatched bases: 6. Germline V gene data show CDR1 as GTSNPN and CDR2 as SVGIG (reference sequence).

The chain couples TRBV7-6 to TRBJ1-2, with TRBD1 as a possible D gene (6 bases). This CDR3 is 14 amino acids long. Trimming removed 1 base at V and 4 bases at J, with 10 bases between. CDR1 and CDR2 from the germline V gene are SGHVS and FNYEAQ. The CDR3 loop is CASSLGARGYGYTF. The CDR3 DNA is TGTGCCAGCAGCTTAGGGGCCAGGGGCTATGGCTACACCTTC.

The genes are TRBV11-2 and TRBJ1-2, with a possible D match to TRBD1 (6 bases). The CDR3 sequence is 14 residues long. From germline, CDR1 is SGHAT and CDR2 FQNNGV. V lost 6 bases to trimming and J lost 8 bases, with 19 bases between them. CDR3 in amino acids: CASSSPGGRSGYTF. CDR3 DNA: TGTGCCAGCAGTTCTCCCGGGGGGCGTAGCGGCTACACCTTC.

The chain links TRBV19 to TRBJ1-1, with D possibly being TRBD1 (5 bases). The CDR3 is 12 amino acids. Germline V gives CDR1 LNHDA, CDR2 SQIVND (reference sequence). Trimming shortened V by 3 bases and J by 10 bases, and 12 bases separated the two germline ends. DNA of the CDR3: TGTGCCAGTAGTATGACCCAGGGACTAGCTTTCTTT. Amino acid sequence: CASSMTQGLAFF. Together with reference TRBV19 and TRBJ1-1, the CDR3 gives the full variable domain: DGGITQSPKYLFRKEGQNVTLSCEQNLNHDAMYWYRQDPGQGLRLIYYSQIVNDFQKGDIAEGYSVSREKKESFPLTVTSAQKNPTAFYLCASSMTQGLAFFGQGTRLTVV.

This sequence joins TRBV2 and TRBJ2-3; 10 nucleotides match TRBD1. Germline lookup yields CDR1 SNHLY and CDR2 FYNNEI. The ends lost 7 bases at V and 2 bases at J; junction bases unmatched: 3. The CDR3 is 14 residues long. CDR3 in amino acids: CASTDRGDTDTQYF. The CDR3 coding sequence is TGTGCCAGCACGGACAGGGGGGACACAGATACGCAGTATTTT.

The J gene is TRBJ1-5, the V gene TRBV5-5; TRBD1 might be the D (6 bases). This CDR3 has 16 residues. Trimming shortened V by 3 bases and J by 7 bases, and 20 bases separated the two germline ends. Germline values: CDR1 SGHKS, CDR2 YYEKEE (reference sequence). The CDR3 reads CASSSGNTGSGQPQHF. The CDR3 DNA is TGTGCCAGCAGCTCAGGGAACACAGGGTCGGGACAGCCCCAGCATTTT.

The chain employs TRBV6-5 and TRBJ1-5; a possible D gene is TRBD1 (5 bases). There are 14 residues in the CDR3. Germline-derived CDR1 and CDR2 are MNHEY and SVGAGI. V lost 8 bases, J lost 4 bases, and 15 bases lay in between. CDR3 sequence: CASGTPRGNQPQHF. In DNA, the CDR3 is TGTGCCAGCGGGACTCCCCGGGGAAATCAGCCCCAGCATTTT.

This clone was observed once. CDR3 sequence reads: CASSRSGLYEQYF. The CDR3 DNA reads as TGTGCCAGCAGCCGATCAGGGCTTTACGAGCAGTACTTC. This chain joins TRBV6-5 and TRBJ2-7, with D maybe TRBD1 (5 bases). The CDR3 spans 13 residues. V was clipped by 6 bases and J by 4 bases, with 13 bases between them. Per the germline V gene, CDR1 is MNHEY and CDR2 is SVGAGI.

The chain couples TRBV6-5 to TRBJ2-5; the match to TRBD2 covers 10 bases. CDR1 is MNHEY, CDR2 SVGAGI, per germline. There are 16 residues in the CDR3. The V and J ends lost 2 bases and 2 bases, in that order; junction bases with no gene match: 5. The CDR3 is CASSYTLTSGQETQYF. CDR3 DNA sequence: TGTGCCAGCAGTTACACCCTGACTAGCGGGCAAGAGACCCAGTACTTC.

The chain carries TRBV5-1 and TRBJ2-3; 9 nucleotides align to TRBD1. V dropped 1 base and J dropped 2; count of bases not matched to a gene: 14. Germline lookup yields CDR1 SGHRS and CDR2 YFSETQ. The CDR3 length is 19 residues. CDR3 protein: CASSLLSKGTGRDTDTQYF. The CDR3 DNA follows: TGCGCCAGCAGCTTGCTCTCAAAAGGGACAGGGAGGGACACAGATACGCAGTATTTT.

The chain is built from TRBV6-5 and TRBJ2-7, with 8 positions matching TRBD2. CDR3 length equals 16 residues. Germline CDR1 is MNHEY and CDR2 is SVGAGI. V shed 0 bases and J 3 bases; nucleotides not matched to a gene: 7. CDR3 sequence reads: CASSYSQASGRYEQYF. CDR3 nucleotides: TGTGCCAGCAGTTACTCTCAGGCTAGCGGGCGCTACGAGCAGTACTTC.

This clone was observed once. The chain is built from TRBV6-1 and TRBJ1-1, with D hard to call. Germline loops: CDR1 MNHNS, CDR2 SASEGT. This CDR3 is built from 14 residues. V dropped 3 bases and J dropped 0 bases, with 8 bases sitting between them. The CDR3, as DNA: TGTGCCAGCAGTGACCGATCTATGAACACTGAAGCTTTCTTT. Its protein is CASSDRSMNTEAFF.

This chain links TRBV5-6 with TRBJ2-3; no definite D call. This CDR3 is 18 amino acids long. From germline, CDR1 is SGHDT and CDR2 YYEEEE. The V and J ends lost 2 bases and 4 bases respectively, with 23 bases between them. The CDR3 here is CASSLIRSGPRLSDTQYF. DNA of the CDR3: TGTGCCAGCAGCTTAATCCGTTCAGGCCCCAGGCTTTCAGATACGCAGTATTTT.

The CDR3 nucleotides read TGTGCCAGCAACCCCTACACAGGAGCCTACGAGCAGTACTTC. This gives the protein CASNPYTGAYEQYF. The rearrangement uses TRBV27 and TRBJ2-7; the D gene is possibly TRBD1 (5 bases). Germline lookup yields CDR1 MNHEY and CDR2 SMNVEV (reference sequence). This CDR3 is 14 amino acids long. The ends were cut back, 7 bases at V and 2 bases at J, with 15 bases in the middle.

The J gene is TRBJ1-2, the V gene TRBV18; D may be TRBD1 (6 bases). The CDR3 is 17 residues long. Between the trimmed V and J ends, which lost 0 bases and 5 bases, there was a span of 19 bases. The germline gives CDR1 KGHSH, CDR2 LQKENI. The CDR3 DNA follows: TGTGCCAGCTCACCACCTGGGACCCTGGGCAGGGGATATGGCTACACCTTC. It is translated as CASSPPGTLGRGYGYTF.

The chain has TRBV27 and TRBJ1-2; D perhaps matches TRBD1 (6 bases). V dropped 6 bases and J dropped 1 base, with 9 bases sitting between them. Germline V gives CDR1 MNHEY, CDR2 SMNVEV (reference sequence). The CDR3 contains 13 residues. CDR3: CASRRQDNYGYTF. The DNA for the CDR3 is TGTGCCAGCAGACGACAGGATAACTATGGCTACACCTTC.

The chain couples TRBV27 to TRBJ1-1; D perhaps matches TRBD1 (5 bases). The CDR3 sequence is 14 residues long. Germline V CDR1 and CDR2: MNHEY, SMNVEV (reference sequence). Trimming cost V 4 bases and J 10 bases, with 19 bases left between them. The CDR3 DNA follows: TGTGCCAGCAGTTCATGGGCAGGGAGGATTACAGCTTTCTTT. Translation: CASSSWAGRITAFF.